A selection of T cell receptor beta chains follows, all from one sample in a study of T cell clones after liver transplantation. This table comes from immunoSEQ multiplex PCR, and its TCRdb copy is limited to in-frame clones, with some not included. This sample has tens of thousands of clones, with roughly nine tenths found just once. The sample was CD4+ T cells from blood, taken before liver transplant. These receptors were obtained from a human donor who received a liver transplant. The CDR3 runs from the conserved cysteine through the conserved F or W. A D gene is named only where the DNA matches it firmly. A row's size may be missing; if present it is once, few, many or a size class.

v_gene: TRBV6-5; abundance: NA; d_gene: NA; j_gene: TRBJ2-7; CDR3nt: TGTGCCAGTTTGCGCCTTGGCTCCTACGAGCAGTACTTC; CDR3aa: CASLRLGSYEQYF
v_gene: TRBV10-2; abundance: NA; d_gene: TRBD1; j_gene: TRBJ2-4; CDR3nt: TGCGCCAGCAGGTCCGGGACAGGGGGTACCAAAAACATTCAGTACTTC; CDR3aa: CASRSGTGGTKNIQYF
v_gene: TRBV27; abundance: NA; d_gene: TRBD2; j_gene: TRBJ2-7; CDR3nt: TGTGCCAGCAGTTTACGGCCTAGCGGGAGGGTCATTTACGAGCAGTACTTC; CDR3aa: CASSLRPSGRVIYEQYF
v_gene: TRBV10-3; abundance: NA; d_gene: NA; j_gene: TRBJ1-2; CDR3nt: TGTGCCATCAGTGAGGTAGCCTCTTCCTATGGCTACACCTTC; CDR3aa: CAISEVASSYGYTF
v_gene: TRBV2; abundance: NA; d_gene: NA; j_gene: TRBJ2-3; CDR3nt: TGTGCCAGCAGTGAACGGTCAGATACGCAGTATTTT; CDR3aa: CASSERSDTQYF
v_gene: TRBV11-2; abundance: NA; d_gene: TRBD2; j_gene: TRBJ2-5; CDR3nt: TGTGCCAGCAGCTTAGGACTAGCGGGAGAGACCCAGTACTTC; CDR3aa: CASSLGLAGETQYF
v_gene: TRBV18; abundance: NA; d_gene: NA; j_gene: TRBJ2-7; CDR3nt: TGTGCCAGCTCACCGGGGCCGGGGCCGGGCTACGAGCAGTACTTC; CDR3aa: CASSPGPGPGYEQYF
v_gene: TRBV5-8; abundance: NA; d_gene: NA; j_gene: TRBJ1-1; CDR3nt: TGTGCCAGCAGCGAGGAATTGAACACTGAAGCTTTCTTT; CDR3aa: CASSEELNTEAFF
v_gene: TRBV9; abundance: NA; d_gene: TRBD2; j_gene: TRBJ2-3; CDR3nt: TGTGCCAGCAGCGTAGTCACGATGGCGGGAGAAGATACGCAGTATTTT; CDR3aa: CASSVVTMAGEDTQYF
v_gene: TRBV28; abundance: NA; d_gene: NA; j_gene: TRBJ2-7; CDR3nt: TGTGCCAGCAGTCCTCAGGGGGGTTCCTACGAGCAGTACTTC; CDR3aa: CASSPQGGSYEQYF
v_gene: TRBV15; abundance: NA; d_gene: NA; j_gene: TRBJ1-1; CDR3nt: TGTGCCACCAGCAGAGATCGTGGGATAACTGAAGCTTTCTTT; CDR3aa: CATSRDRGITEAFF
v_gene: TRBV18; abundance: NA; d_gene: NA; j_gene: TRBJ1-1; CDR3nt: TGTGCCAGCTCACCCACTATGAACACTGAAGCTTTCTTT; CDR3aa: CASSPTMNTEAFF
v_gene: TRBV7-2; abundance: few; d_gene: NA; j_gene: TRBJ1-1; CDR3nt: TGTGCCAGCAGCCCTACATTACAGAACACTGAAGCTTTCTTT; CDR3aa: CASSPTLQNTEAFF
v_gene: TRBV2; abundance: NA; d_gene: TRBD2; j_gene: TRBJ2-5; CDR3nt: TGTGCCAGCAGACCCGGACTAGCGGGAGATTTGGAGACCCAGTACTTC; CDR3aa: CASRPGLAGDLETQYF
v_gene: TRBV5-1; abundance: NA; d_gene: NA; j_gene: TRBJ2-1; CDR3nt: TGCGCCAGCAGCTTCCGGCAGGGGCGGCTCGGTGAGCAGTTCTTC; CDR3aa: CASSFRQGRLGEQFF
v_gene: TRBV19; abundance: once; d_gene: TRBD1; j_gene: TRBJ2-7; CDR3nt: TGTGCCACCGGGGGACAGGGAGGCGAGCAGTACTTC; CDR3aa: CATGGQGGEQYF
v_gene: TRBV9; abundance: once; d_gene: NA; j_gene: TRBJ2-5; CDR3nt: TGTGCCAGCAGCGTAGTGGGGGCTGGGGAGACCCAGTACTTC; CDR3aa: CASSVVGAGETQYF
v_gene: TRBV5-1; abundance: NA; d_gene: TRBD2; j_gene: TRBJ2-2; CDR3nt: TGCGCCAGCAGCTTGGAACTAGCGGGAGCCGGCGGGGAGCTGTTTTTT; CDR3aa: CASSLELAGAGGELFF
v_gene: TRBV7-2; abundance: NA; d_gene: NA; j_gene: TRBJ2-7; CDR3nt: TGTGCCAGCAGCTTAGCGGACAACAGACCCTACGAGCAGTACTTC; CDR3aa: CASSLADNRPYEQYF
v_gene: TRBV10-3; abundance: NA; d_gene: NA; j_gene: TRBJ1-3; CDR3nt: TGTGCCATCAGGGAGGAGGCCTCCAACACCATATATTTT; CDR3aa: CAIREEASNTIYF
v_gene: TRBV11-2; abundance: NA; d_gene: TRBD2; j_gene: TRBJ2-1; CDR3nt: TGTGCCAGCAGCTTTGGCGGGAGTGTTTACAATGAGCAGTTCTTC; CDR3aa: CASSFGGSVYNEQFF
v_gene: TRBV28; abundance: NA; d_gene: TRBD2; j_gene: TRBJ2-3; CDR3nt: TGTGCCAGCAGTTTACCACTAGCGGGGCCCCTCACAGATACGCAGTATTTT; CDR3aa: CASSLPLAGPLTDTQYF
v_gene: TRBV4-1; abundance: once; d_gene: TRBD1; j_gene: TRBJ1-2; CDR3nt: TGCGCCAGCAGCCAAGAGGGACAGGCCTATGGCTACACCTTC; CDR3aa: CASSQEGQAYGYTF
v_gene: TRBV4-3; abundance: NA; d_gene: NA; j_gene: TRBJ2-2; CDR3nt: TGCGCCAGCAGCCAAGATTTGCTGAACACCGGGGAGCTGTTTTTT; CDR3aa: CASSQDLLNTGELFF
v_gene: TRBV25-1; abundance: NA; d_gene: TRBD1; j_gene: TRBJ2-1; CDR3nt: TGTGCCATTTCGGACAGGGTCAATGAGCAGTTCTTC; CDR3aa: CAISDRVNEQFF
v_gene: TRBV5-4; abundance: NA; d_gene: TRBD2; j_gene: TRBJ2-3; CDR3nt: TGTGCCACTCGACAGGGCCTAGCGGGAGGATTAGGAGATACGCAGTATTTT; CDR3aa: CATRQGLAGGLGDTQYF
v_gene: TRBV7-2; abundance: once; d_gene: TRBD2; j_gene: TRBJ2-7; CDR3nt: TGTGCCAGCAGCTCACCAGGACTAGCGGGTCTTTCCTACGAGCAGTACTTC; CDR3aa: CASSSPGLAGLSYEQYF
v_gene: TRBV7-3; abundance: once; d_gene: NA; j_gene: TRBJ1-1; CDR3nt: TGTGCCAGCAGCACCCAGGGTATAGGTGAAGCTTTCTTT; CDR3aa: CASSTQGIGEAFF
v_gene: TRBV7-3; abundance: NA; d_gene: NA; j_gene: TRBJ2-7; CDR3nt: TGTGCCACCGCCGCAGGCAACTCCTACGAGCAGTACTTC; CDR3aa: CATAAGNSYEQYF
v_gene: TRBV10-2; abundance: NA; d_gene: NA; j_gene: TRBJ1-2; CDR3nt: TGCGCCAGCAGTGAGTCGATTTGGGATGGCTACACCTTC; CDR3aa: CASSESIWDGYTF
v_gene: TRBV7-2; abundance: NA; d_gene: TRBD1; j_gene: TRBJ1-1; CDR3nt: TGTGCCAGCAGCGTAACAGGGGCCACTGAAGCTTTCTTT; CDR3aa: CASSVTGATEAFF
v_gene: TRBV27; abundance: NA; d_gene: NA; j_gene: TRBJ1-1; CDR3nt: TGTGCCAGCAGGGCCTCCAGCACTGAAGCTTTCTTT; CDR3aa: CASRASSTEAFF
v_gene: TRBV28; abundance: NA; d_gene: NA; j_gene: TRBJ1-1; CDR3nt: TGTGCCAGCAGTGCCTGGGAGGGGAACACTGAAGCTTTCTTT; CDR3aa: CASSAWEGNTEAFF
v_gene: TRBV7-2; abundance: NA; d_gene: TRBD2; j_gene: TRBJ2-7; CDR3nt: TGTGCCAGCAGCTTCTCTAGCGGGATCTACGAGCAGTACTTC; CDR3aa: CASSFSSGIYEQYF
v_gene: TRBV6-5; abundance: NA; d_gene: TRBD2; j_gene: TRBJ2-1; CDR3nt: TGTGCCAGCAATGGACTAGCGGGCAATGAGCAGTTCTTC; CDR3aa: CASNGLAGNEQFF
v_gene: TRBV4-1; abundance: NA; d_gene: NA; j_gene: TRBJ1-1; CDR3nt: TGCGCCAGCAGCCTGACAGGGAACACTGAAGCTTTCTTT; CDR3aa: CASSLTGNTEAFF
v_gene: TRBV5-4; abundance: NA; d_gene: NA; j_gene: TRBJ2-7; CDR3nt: TGTGCCAGCAGCTTGGACGGGGTTTCTTACTACGAGCAGTACTTC; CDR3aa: CASSLDGVSYYEQYF
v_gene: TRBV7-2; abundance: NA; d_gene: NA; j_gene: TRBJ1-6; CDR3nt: TGTGCCAGCAGCTACCGAGGGGATTCACCCCTCCACTTT; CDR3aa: CASSYRGDSPLHF
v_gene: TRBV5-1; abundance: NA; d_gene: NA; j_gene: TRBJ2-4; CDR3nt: TGCGCCAGCAGCCCAAACGAGTTAGCCAAAAACATTCAGTACTTC; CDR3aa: CASSPNELAKNIQYF
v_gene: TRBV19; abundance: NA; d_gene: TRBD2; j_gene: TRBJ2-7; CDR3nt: TGTGCCAGTACCAAAGCGGGAGGGGTTGGCGAGCAGTACTTC; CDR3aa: CASTKAGGVGEQYF
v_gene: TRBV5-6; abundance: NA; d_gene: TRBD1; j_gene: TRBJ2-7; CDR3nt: TGTGCCAGCAGCCCCGCCGGGACAGGGCTTTACGAGCAGTACTTC; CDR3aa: CASSPAGTGLYEQYF